One sample yielded the 9 T cell receptor beta chains listed below, sequenced in a study of T-cell memory formation after mild COVID-19. A single record per CDR3 protein comes from TCRdb applying MiXCR to the 5' RACE reads. The data show 250,000 to 350,000 distinct CDR3 sequences, roughly an eighth seen once. The sequenced material came from PBMCs or a T cell subset sorted from them (not recorded which). The receptors derive from a man between 18 and 29 years old who had mild COVID-19 (a few samples of this study predate the infection). Cell type and time point are not known.

Only one count was recorded for this clonotype. This rearrangement joins TRBV7-9 to TRBJ2-3, with D maybe TRBD1 (5 bases). The CDR3 is made up of 14 amino acids. Germline V gives CDR1 SEHNR, CDR2 FQNEAQ (reference sequence). Trimming took 1 base from V and 1 from J, leaving 6 bases between them. CDR3 DNA sequence: TGTGCCAGCAGCTTAGTGACAGGCACAGATACGCAGTATTTT. This encodes CASSLVTGTDTQYF.

V is TRBV10-3 and J is TRBJ2-1; maybe TRBD2 (5 bases). Germline values: CDR1 ENHRY, CDR2 SYGVKD. The CDR3 contains 16 residues. Trimming removed 0 bases from V and 3 bases from J, with 12 bases in between. The CDR3 DNA is TGTGCCATCAGTGAGTCGCGAGGGCTTAGCTACAATGAGCAGTTCTTC. Protein sequence: CAISESRGLSYNEQFF.

This clonotype has a handful of counts. The rearrangement joins TRBV12-3 or TRBV12-4 to TRBJ1-4; tentatively, D is TRBD1 (5 bases). This CDR3 region has 11 residues. V gave up 6 bases and J gave up 12 bases, with 11 bases separating them. For the CDR3, the DNA is TGTGCCAGCAGGGGGGTGGGGGAACTGTTTTTT. It yields the protein CASRGVGELFF.

This clonotype was picked up a small number of times. This rearrangement joins TRBV7-2 to TRBJ2-3, with 8 bases lining up with TRBD2. V was pared by 4 bases and J by 1 base, with 7 bases of the junction left unmatched. The CDR3 runs 16 residues. Germline CDR1 reads SGHTA; CDR2 reads FQGNSA. CDR3 nucleotide sequence: TGTGCCAGCAGCTCGCACGGGGGGGTGGGCACAGATACGCAGTATTTT. It specifies CASSSHGGVGTDTQYF.

At least ten counts were recorded for this clonotype. V is TRBV5-1 and J is TRBJ1-1; D remains unclear. CDR3 size: 13 residues. V lost 4 bases and J 11 bases, leaving 18 bases between the germline ends. CDR1 and CDR2 from the germline V gene are SGHRS and YFSETQ. CDR3 nucleotides: TGCGCCAGCAGCCCCCGTCCCGGGGATCGGGCTTTCTTT. Translation: CASSPRPGDRAFF. The full variable domain, its missing parts supplied by reference TRBV5-1 and TRBJ1-1, is KAGVTQTPRYLIKTRGQQVTLSCSPISGHRSVSWYQQTPGQGLQFLFEYFSETQRNKGNFPGRFSGRQFSNSRSEMNVSTLELGDSALYLCASSPRPGDRAFFGQGTRLTVV.

The V call is TRBV29-1, the J call TRBJ2-7, with D possibly matching TRBD2 (5 bases). V lost 4 bases and J 4 bases, leaving 17 bases between the germline ends. CDR1 is SQVTM and CDR2 is ANQGSEA in the germline V gene. The CDR3 sequence is 14 residues long. The CDR3 nucleotides are TGCAGCGTTGCTTTGGGCAAGCGGTATTACGAGCAGTACTTC. It codes for CSVALGKRYYEQYF.

This clonotype was detected a few times. The genes are TRBV4-1 and TRBJ1-6; D ambiguous. Germline CDR1 is MGHRA and CDR2 is YSYEKL. The CDR3 contains 14 residues. The V gene lost 4 bases and the J gene lost 8 bases, with 12 bases spanning the gap. Written as DNA, the CDR3 is TGCGCCAGCAGCCCCAAGGAAGGTTATTCACCCCTCCACTTT. Translation: CASSPKEGYSPLHF.

The sample holds many counts of this clonotype. The J gene is TRBJ2-3, the V gene TRBV4-2, with TRBD1 as a possible D gene (6 bases). The CDR3 is 17 amino acids. The V end was cut by 1 base, the J end by 1 base, with 15 bases between. Germline-derived CDR1 and CDR2 are LGHNA and YNFKEQ. CDR3 sequence reads: CASSQVLGASGTDTQYF. The DNA for the CDR3 is TGTGCCAGCAGCCAAGTTTTGGGGGCCAGCGGCACAGATACGCAGTATTTT.

This clonotype turned up a few times. The chain couples TRBV28 to TRBJ1-1; D gene ambiguous. V gave up 2 bases and J gave up 4 bases, with 11 bases separating them. Looked up from germline, CDR1 is MDHEN and CDR2 is SYDVKM. This CDR3 spans 14 amino acids. Here the CDR3 DNA reads TGTGCCAGCAGTTTACCCGGAGGGCGCACTGAAGCTTTCTTT. It codes for CASSLPGGRTEAFF.